The following is a T cell receptor (beta chain) sequence with its context. The antigen is not known. The PCR used 60 Vbeta and 13 Jbeta primers. Repertoires were generated with immunoSEQ multiplex PCR, while TCRdb's copy carries only in-frame clones and drops some. The sample has over 100,000 clones; 65% to 75% are singletons. The CDR3 runs 11 residues. The V end was cut by 1 base, the J end by 5 bases, with 3 bases between. Germline values: CDR1 SEHNR, CDR2 FQNEAQ (reference sequence). This entry is derived from a study of cytomegalovirus exposure and HLA in healthy donors. Background on the study: Some 90 million unique TCRs from HLA-typed donors were held in an early data release. Study-wide results and limits: The study labeled approximately 150 TCR beta chains cytomegalovirus-associated. A later analysis found most CMV-associated TCR beta chains apparently HLA-restricted.

Although they were nominally healthy when sampled, donors likely had unrecorded immune exposures. This chain joins TRBV7-9 and TRBJ2-7; D unresolved. Material: PBMCs. The TCR originated in a man aged 25-45 years in good health and CMV-seropositive. Here the CDR3 DNA reads TGTGCCAGCAGCTTAGAGCACGAGCAGTACTTC. As protein: CASSLEHEQYF.